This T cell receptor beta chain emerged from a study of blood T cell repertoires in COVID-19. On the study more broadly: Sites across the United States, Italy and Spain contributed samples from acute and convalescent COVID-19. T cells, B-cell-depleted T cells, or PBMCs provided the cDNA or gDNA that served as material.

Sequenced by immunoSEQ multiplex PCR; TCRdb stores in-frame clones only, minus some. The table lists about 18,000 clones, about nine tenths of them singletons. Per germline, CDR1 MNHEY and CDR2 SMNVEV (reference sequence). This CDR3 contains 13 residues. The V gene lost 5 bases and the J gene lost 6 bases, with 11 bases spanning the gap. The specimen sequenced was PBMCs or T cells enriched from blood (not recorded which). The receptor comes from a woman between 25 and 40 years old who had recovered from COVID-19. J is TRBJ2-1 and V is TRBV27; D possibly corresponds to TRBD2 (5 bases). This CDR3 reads CASSSRGANEQFF. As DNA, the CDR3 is TGTGCCAGCAGTAGCCGGGGTGCCAATGAGCAGTTCTTC.